The text below deals with one T cell receptor beta chain. Other DNA sequences in the same sample also yield this CDR3. This record comes from a study of beta chain features in type 1 diabetes. Isolated RNA was reverse transcribed in full, so expressed TCRB transcripts were sequenced. Measured with immunoSEQ multiplex PCR; TCRdb has only the in-frame clones, and not every one. The table shows 860,000 or so clones, with roughly 15% occurring only once. Staining for CD45RO/CCR7/CD25/CD127/CD95/CD27 allowed sorting of CD4+ naive, central memory, regulatory and stem cell-like memory cells. The TCR comes from a woman aged 18-29 years in good health. Sequencing was done on a sample of naive CD4+ T cells from blood.

The CDR3 loop is CASSLGQGIYEQYF. CDR3 nucleotide sequence: TGTGCCAGCAGCTTAGGGCAGGGGATCTACGAGCAGTACTTC. This chain links TRBV7-9 with TRBJ2-7, with TRBD1 as a possible D gene (6 bases). The CDR3 runs 14 residues. CDR1 SEHNR and CDR2 FQNEAQ come from the germline V gene (reference sequence). Trimming stripped 1 base from V and 3 bases from J, with 10 bases between.